A single T cell receptor beta chain is shown here with its context. The CDR3 consists of 16 residues. With 6 bases clipped from V and 4 bases from J, the junction kept 9 bases outside the gene matches. This record comes from a study of OX40 agonist ivuxolimab in advanced cancers. Overall study: The drug used for patients, ivuxolimab, was an agonistic anti-OX40 (CD134) antibody.

The data were produced by immunoSEQ multiplex PCR, yet TCRdb's version contains in-frame clones alone and is incomplete. This table holds nearly 110,000 clones, less than 95% found once. The clonotype was recovered from an adult with an advanced solid tumor such as melanoma, head and neck, liver or kidney cancer. This chain links TRBV6-7 with TRBJ2-3, with TRBD1 matching over 11 bases. TRBV6-7 is designated an ORF whose function remains uncertain. The sample consisted of CD4+ or CD8+ T cells sorted from blood, taken in a trial of the OX40 agonist ivuxolimab. DNA of the CDR3: TGTGCCAGCAGCCACCGGACAGGGGGCGTTGCAGATACGCAGTATTTT. It encodes CASSHRTGGVADTQYF.